This note documents a single TCR beta chain sequence. Its antigen is not identified. The read gets to within 3 residues of the CDR3 end, and the germline J gene fills in the rest. This record comes from a study of T cells in women clearing cervical HPV infection. Study-wide results and caveats: TRBV6-7 relative abundance averaged around 0.11% in cases and around 0.17% in controls. Richness plus V gene abundances separated cases from controls with AUC over 0.8.

The V gene lost 0 bases and the J gene lost 4 bases, with 14 bases spanning the gap. Looked up from germline, CDR1 is DFQATT and CDR2 is SNEGSKA (reference sequence). The CDR3 totals 15 residues. TCRdb's copy holds only in-frame clones and misses some; the assay was immunoSEQ multiplex PCR. This sample's table reports around 30,000 clones. Sequenced material: blood buffy coat. This sequence originates from a woman aged 18 to 75 with a cervical HPV16 infection that either progressed to CIN3+ or cleared (not recorded which). The chain employs TRBV20-1 and TRBJ2-3; D not certain. This CDR3 is CSARDNEDSADTQYF. The covered CDR3 bases are TGCAGTGCTAGAGATAACGAAGACTCCGCAGATACG.